This TCR beta chain was identified in a study of OX40 agonist ivuxolimab in advanced cancers. Study-level findings and limits: Those patients achieving a partial response at 0.1-3.0 mg/kg showed among the lowest clonal expansion. The CD4+ and CD8+ T cells in the blood had expanded clonally by week 6 at 0.1 to 3.0 mg/kg.

About this clone itself: What it binds is unknown.

TCRdb's copy holds only in-frame clones and misses some; the assay was immunoSEQ multiplex PCR. The top ten hold about 12% of the sample, which has 45,000 to 55,000 clones, roughly 94% seen once. Germline CDR1 reads DFQATT; CDR2 reads SNEGSKA (reference sequence). This CDR3 has 11 residues. With 3 bases removed from V and 6 bases from J, the gap between germline ends came to 8 bases. This clonotype was sampled from an adult with an advanced solid tumor such as melanoma, head and neck, liver or kidney cancer. The chain carries TRBV20-1 and TRBJ1-2; D is perhaps TRBD1 (5 bases). The sequencing here drew on CD4+ or CD8+ T cells sorted from blood, taken in a trial of the OX40 agonist ivuxolimab. The CDR3 DNA is TGCAGTGCTAGGGGGGACGATGGCTACACCTTC. Translation gives CSARGDDGYTF.